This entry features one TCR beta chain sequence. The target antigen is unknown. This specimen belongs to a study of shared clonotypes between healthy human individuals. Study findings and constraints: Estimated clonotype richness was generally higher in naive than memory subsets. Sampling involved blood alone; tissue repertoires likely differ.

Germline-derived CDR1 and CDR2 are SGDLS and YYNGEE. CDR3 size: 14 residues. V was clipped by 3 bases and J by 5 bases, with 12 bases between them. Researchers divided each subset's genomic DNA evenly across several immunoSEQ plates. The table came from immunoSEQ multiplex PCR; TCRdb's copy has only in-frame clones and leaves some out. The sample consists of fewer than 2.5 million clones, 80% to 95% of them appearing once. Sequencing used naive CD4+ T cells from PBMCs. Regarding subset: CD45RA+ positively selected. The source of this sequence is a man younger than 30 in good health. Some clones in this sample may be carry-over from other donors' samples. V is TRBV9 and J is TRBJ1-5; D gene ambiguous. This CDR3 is CASSARGDHQPQHF. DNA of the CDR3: TGTGCCAGCAGCGCCCGTGGGGATCATCAGCCCCAGCATTTT.